The clone carrying this T cell receptor beta chain counts as medium-sized (0.01 to 0.1%). The antigen is undetermined. The sample is drawn from a study of type 1 regulatory T cells. Background on the study: T-allo10 is an in vitro-generated, Tr1-enriched CD4 T cell product specific for alloantigen.

There are 17 residues in the CDR3. The trim removed 3 bases at V and 7 bases at J, leaving 8 bases unmatched. Notes on the study in general: Compared with non-Tr1 cells, Tr1 cells showed a narrower TCR repertoire.

TCRdb recomputed calls from the reads with MiXCR, one row per CDR3 protein. In the table there are about 62,000 distinct CDR3 sequences, roughly 60% of which are singletons. This clonotype was obtained from a human donor in good health. V and J are TRBV12-3 or TRBV12-4 and TRBJ2-4; 14 nucleotides agree with TRBD2. The sample taken for sequencing was cultured non-Tr1 T cells, either the whole culture or a sorted T cell fraction (not recorded which). In DNA, the CDR3 is TGTGCCAGCAGTTTCGGACTAGCGGGAGGACAGGGGAACATTCAGTACTTC. It encodes CASSFGLAGGQGNIQYF.